This TCR beta chain comes out of a study of monozygotic twins with inflammatory bowel disease. Study-level findings and limits: On the inverse Simpson index, IBD patients scored lower for TCRbeta diversity than healthy co-twins. No difference in repertoire similarity was seen between concordant and discordant twins, possibly because power was limited.

Reprocessing the 5' RACE reads, TCRdb reports a single entry for every CDR3 protein and omits DNA. There are approximately 330,000 distinct CDR3 sequences in the sample, with 2% held by the top ten. The germline CDR1 and CDR2 sequences are DFQATT and SNEGSKA (reference sequence). The CDR3 extends over 13 amino acids. Details on this clonotype: Its cognate antigen is unknown.

This receptor was taken from a human donor with ulcerative colitis or Crohn's disease, or a healthy co-twin of an affected twin (not recorded which). V is TRBV20-1 and J is TRBJ1-2; no DNA is available, so the TRBD1 call from TCRdb remains unchecked. The sequencing sample was made of blood. CDR3 sequence reads: CSADPEVNYGYTF.